Described below is a single T cell receptor beta chain sequence and its context. Its antigen is as yet unknown. This record belongs to a study of cytomegalovirus exposure and HLA in healthy donors. Study-level findings and limits: Sequences of the TCR beta chain were said to predict the HLA-A and HLA-B alleles of most subjects accurately. Later analysis identified a missense DCLRE1C variant that was linked to TCR beta V- and J-gene trimming.

The CDR3 totals 15 residues. Germline values: CDR1 SNHLY, CDR2 FYNNEI. V dropped 9 bases and J dropped 5; count of bases not matched to a gene: 7. The PCR contained 60 Vbeta and 13 Jbeta primers. Sequencing used immunoSEQ multiplex PCR; TCRdb keeps in-frame clones, though not all of them. The sample has about 200,000 clones; 75% to 90% are singletons. The chain combines TRBV2 with TRBJ2-2; 12 bases are a match to TRBD2. The sample was PBMCs. The TCR originated in a woman between 45 and 65 years old in good health and CMV-seropositive. The chain's CDR3 is CASTTSGSVTGELFF. For the CDR3, the DNA is TGTGCCAGTACGACTAGCGGGAGCGTAACCGGGGAGCTGTTTTTT. The entire variable domain, with the rest obtained from reference TRBV2 and TRBJ2-2, is as follows: EPEVTQTPSHQVTQMGQEVILRCVPISNHLYFYWYRQILGQKVEFLVSFYNNEISEKSEIFDDQFSVERPDGSNFTLKIRSTKLEDSAMYFCASTTSGSVTGELFFGEGSRLTVL.